This is a list of T cell receptor beta chains from one sample in a study of T cell repertoires in cytomegalovirus infection. TCRdb re-called the reads through MiXCR, storing one row per CDR3 protein. Among 20,000 or so distinct CDR3 sequences, 20% to 25% were seen once, and the ten largest hold 90% to 95%. These receptors' targets are unknown. The specimen comprised CD8+ T cells from cultured PBMCs, sampled from culture after CMV antigen stimulation. The receptors stem from a human donor in good health (CMV status not recorded). Some clones in this sample may be carry-over from other donors' samples. Each CDR3 is given with its conserved first and last residue. D genes are given only for firm matches. The listing skips clone size in some rows; elsewhere it reads once, few, many or a size class.

j_call d_call v_call clone_size cdr3_nt cdr3_aa
TRBJ1-1 NA TRBV19 NA TGTGCCAGTAGTATAGATTCATTGCGGGGCTGGAACACTGAAGCTTTCTTT CASSIDSLRGWNTEAFF
TRBJ2-1 NA TRBV11-2 NA TGTGCCAGCAGCTTCATTTCCAGCTCCTACAATGAGCAGTTCTTC CASSFISSSYNEQFF
TRBJ2-1 TRBD1 TRBV27 many TGTGCCAGTAAGACAGGGGCCCTTAGCTCCTACAATGAGCAGTTCTTC CASKTGALSSYNEQFF
TRBJ2-1 NA TRBV12-3/TRBV12-4 NA TGTGCCAGCAGTTTTACAGGGAGCTCCTACAATGAGCAGTTCTTC CASSFTGSSYNEQFF
TRBJ1-1 NA TRBV4-3 NA TGCGCCAGCAGCCAAGATTCGGGGAACACTGAAGCTTTCTTT CASSQDSGNTEAFF
TRBJ1-1 TRBD1 TRBV11-1 few TGTGCCAGCCAGGGGGCAGAGAACACTGAAGCTTTCTTT CASQGAENTEAFF
TRBJ2-7 TRBD1 TRBV19 few TGTGCCAGTAGTATAGATCAAGGACAGGGGAACTACGAGCAGTACTTC CASSIDQGQGNYEQYF
TRBJ2-3 NA TRBV20-1 NA TGCAGTGAAGGGGCTAGCGACGGCACAGATACGCAGTATTTT CSEGASDGTDTQYF
TRBJ1-5 NA TRBV12-3/TRBV12-4 many TGTGCCAGCAGTTTCTCCAGGGGACAGCCCCAGCATTTT CASSFSRGQPQHF
TRBJ2-3 NA TRBV7-9 few TGTGCCAGCACCCGAAGGGAAAGCACAGATACGCAGTATTTT CASTRRESTDTQYF